These 21 T cell receptor beta chains share one sample of origin, sequenced in a study of radiotherapy plus CTLA-4 blockade in lung cancer. Method: immunoSEQ multiplex PCR; TCRdb's copy keeps in-frame clones and lacks some. Of approximately 94,000 clones listed, roughly 80% are singletons. The sequenced sample was peripheral blood, obtained from a patient treated with radiotherapy plus ipilimumab. The receptors derive from a human donor with non-small cell lung cancer that progressed on radiotherapy plus ipilimumab.

This clone came up once. This chain links TRBV6-5 with TRBJ2-7, with 8 positions matching TRBD1. The CDR3 sequence is 15 residues long. V gave up 4 bases and J gave up 3 bases; unmatched junction bases: 8. In germline, CDR1 is MNHEY, CDR2 SVGAGI. The CDR3: CASSSAGTGVYEQYF. CDR3 coding DNA: TGTGCCAGCAGTTCGGCCGGGACAGGCGTCTACGAGCAGTACTTC.

This sequence joins TRBV10-3 and TRBJ1-1; 8 bases match TRBD1. Germline values: CDR1 ENHRY, CDR2 SYGVKD. Trimming cost V 1 base and J 11 bases; bases outside gene matches: 6. This CDR3 has 13 amino acids. CDR3 region: CAISEYRQGNAFF. CDR3 bases: TGTGCCATCAGTGAGTATCGACAGGGGAACGCTTTCTTT.

This sequence joins TRBV21-1 and TRBJ1-4; the table names TRBD1, a call not compared with the DNA. TRBV21-1 is described as a pseudogene. This CDR3 has 16 amino acids. Written as DNA, the CDR3 is TGTGCCAGCAGCAAAGCGGGGCAGGGTATTCATGAAAAACTGTTTTTT. Its translation is CASSKAGQGIHEKLFF.

This clone was counted a few times. The CDR3 reads CASSLLGMGETQYF. CDR3 DNA sequence: TGTGCCAGCAGTTTATTGGGGATGGGAGAGACCCAGTACTTC. V is TRBV28 and J is TRBJ2-5; D ambiguous. Trimming stripped 1 base from V and 4 bases from J, with 10 bases between. Germline assignment: CDR1 MDHEN and CDR2 SYDVKM. The CDR3 totals 14 residues.

V is TRBV18 and J is TRBJ1-1; 8 positions match TRBD1. The CDR3 is 14 residues long. Germline V gene sequence: CDR1 KGHSH, CDR2 LQKENI. Trimming at V came to 2 bases and at J to 6 bases, leaving 5 bases not matched to a gene. CDR3 amino acids: CASSPGTGNSEAFF. DNA for the CDR3: TGTGCCAGCTCACCAGGGACAGGCAACTCTGAAGCTTTCTTT.

Here the CDR3 DNA reads TGTGCCAGCAGCGGAGGGTCCCCCTACGAGCAGTACTTC. Protein: CASSGGSPYEQYF. The chain joins TRBV28 to TRBJ2-7; D might be TRBD2 (6 bases). The CDR3 contains 13 residues. Between the trimmed V and J ends, which lost 6 bases and 2 bases, there was a span of 11 bases. The germline CDR1 and CDR2 sequences are MDHEN and SYDVKM.

This clone was seen a few times. The CDR3 loop is CASSYGLTSLKQYF. Here the CDR3 DNA reads TGTGCCAGCAGCTACGGACTGACTAGCCTCAAGCAGTACTTC. The chain couples TRBV5-4 to TRBJ2-7; 7 nucleotides agree with TRBD2. Looked up from germline, CDR1 is SGHNT and CDR2 is YYREEE (reference sequence). V dropped 3 bases and J dropped 8; count of bases not matched to a gene: 11. This CDR3 comprises 14 residues.

J is TRBJ2-7 and V is TRBV19; D might be TRBD1 (6 bases). In germline, CDR1 is LNHDA, CDR2 SQIVND (reference sequence). The length of the CDR3 is 13 residues. Trimming left V 6 bases short and J 0 bases short, with 9 bases between. This CDR3 is CASRNRASYEQYF. The CDR3 region has the DNA TGTGCCAGTAGGAACAGGGCCTCCTACGAGCAGTACTTC.

CDR3 sequence reads: CASTRKTRTATNSGNTIYF. The DNA of the CDR3 is TGTGCCAGCACCCGCAAAACAAGGACTGCTACTAACTCTGGAAACACCATATATTTT. The rearrangement joins TRBV13 to TRBJ1-3; no definite D call. Germline CDR1 is PRHDT and CDR2 is FYEKMQ (reference sequence). This CDR3 contains 19 residues. V was shortened by 7 bases and J by 0 bases, with 25 bases between the two germline ends.

This clone was picked up a small number of times. The gene calls are TRBV15 and TRBJ2-7, with 7 nucleotides matching TRBD1. Germline CDR1 LNHNV, CDR2 YYDKDF (reference sequence). V lost 0 bases, J lost 2 bases, and 4 bases stayed unmatched. The CDR3 is 15 residues long. CDR3 in DNA: TGTGCCACCAGCAGAGATGTAGGGACAGCCTACGAGCAGTACTTC. Its protein product is CATSRDVGTAYEQYF.

The rearrangement uses TRBV5-6 and TRBJ2-3, with TRBD2 matching 11 bases. The CDR3 totals 15 residues. The germline V gene encodes CDR1 SGHDT and CDR2 YYEEEE. V was clipped by 3 bases and J by 5 bases; unmatched bases: 5. The CDR3 region has the DNA TGTGCCAGCAGCTCCCAAGGACTAGCGGGAGATACGCAGTATTTT. This sequence encodes CASSSQGLAGDTQYF.

The V call is TRBV7-6, the J call TRBJ2-7; possible D gene TRBD2, 6 bases. This CDR3 comprises 14 residues. In germline, CDR1 is SGHVS, CDR2 FNYEAQ. V lost 5 bases to trimming and J lost 2 bases, with 13 bases between them. The CDR3 protein is CASSLPGTPYEQYF. For the CDR3, the DNA is TGTGCCAGCAGCCTTCCCGGGACTCCCTACGAGCAGTACTTC.

This clone was detected once. The V gene is TRBV4-1, the J gene TRBJ2-7, with 9 bases fitting TRBD2. CDR1 is MGHRA, CDR2 YSYEKL, per germline. The CDR3 totals 16 residues. The V and J ends lost 0 bases and 6 bases, in that order; junction bases with no gene match: 9. The CDR3 DNA follows: TGCGCCAGCAGCCAAGACTCGAGCGGGAGGTCCGGCGAGCAGTACTTC. Encoded protein: CASSQDSSGRSGEQYF.

The rearrangement links TRBV27 to TRBJ1-3; D ambiguous. In germline, CDR1 is MNHEY, CDR2 SMNVEV (reference sequence). CDR3 length equals 14 residues. Between the trimmed V and J ends, which lost 2 bases and 7 bases, there was a span of 12 bases. The CDR3 DNA follows: TGTGCCAGCAGTTTAAATTTGAGGTCGAACACCATATATTTT. Protein: CASSLNLRSNTIYF.

CDR3: CASTEPNQPQHF. DNA of the CDR3: TGTGCCAGCACAGAGCCCAATCAGCCCCAGCATTTT. The chain employs TRBV6-6 and TRBJ1-5; no definite D call. Germline V gene data show CDR1 as MNHNY and CDR2 as SVGAGI (reference sequence). Trimming removed 7 bases at V and 3 bases at J, with 7 bases between. The CDR3 is 12 amino acids.

The chain uses TRBV6-5 and TRBJ2-1; no reliable D call. The CDR3 is made up of 13 amino acids. CDR1 MNHEY and CDR2 SVGAGI come from the germline V gene. The V end was cut by 7 bases, the J end by 1 base, with 8 bases between. The CDR3 DNA sequence: TGTGCCAGCATAATGGGATCCTACAATGAGCAGTTCTTC. This translates into CASIMGSYNEQFF.

The rearrangement links TRBV5-8 to TRBJ1-1; D gene uncertain. The V end was cut by 4 bases, the J end by 7 bases, with 8 bases between. Germline-derived CDR1 and CDR2 are SGHTS and YDEGEE. This CDR3 is 11 amino acids long. In nucleotides, the CDR3 is TGTGCCAGCAGCAGGGCAGGTGAAGCTTTCTTT. Protein: CASSRAGEAFF. Complete variable domain (other parts from reference TRBV5-8 and TRBJ1-1): EAGVTQSPTHLIKTRGQQATLRCSPISGHTSVYWYQQALGLGLQFLLWYDEGEERNRGNFPPRFSGRQFPNYSSELNVNALELEDSALYLCASSRAGEAFFGQGTRLTVV.

This sequence joins TRBV11-2 and TRBJ2-1, with TRBD2 matching 15 bases. Per germline, CDR1 SGHAT and CDR2 FQNNGV. V dropped 7 bases and J dropped 8; count of bases not matched to a gene: 6. This CDR3 spans 15 amino acids. The CDR3 reads CASTGLAGGRDEQFF. The CDR3 bases are TGTGCCAGCACCGGACTAGCGGGAGGGAGAGATGAGCAGTTCTTC.

This chain links TRBV4-1 with TRBJ1-1; D gene uncertain. The CDR3 totals 13 residues. Germline loops: CDR1 MGHRA, CDR2 YSYEKL. The V end lost 2 bases, the J end lost 8 bases, and 12 bases lay between the germline ends. The CDR3 bases are TGCGCCAGCAGCCAATACCCCTGGGCCGAAGCTTTCTTT. Encoded protein: CASSQYPWAEAFF.

This chain joins TRBV7-2 and TRBJ2-5, with 10 positions matching TRBD2. The germline V gene encodes CDR1 SGHTA and CDR2 FQGNSA. The J segment lost 5 bases and the V segment lost 3 bases, leaving 6 bases of the junction unmatched. This CDR3 comprises 15 residues. The CDR3 bases are TGTGCCAGCAGCTTGGGACTAGCGAGCTTTGAGACCCAGTACTTC. Translating it yields CASSLGLASFETQYF.

The sample holds a few counts of this clone. The chain combines TRBV7-9 with TRBJ1-2; no clear D. CDR1 SEHNR and CDR2 FQNEAQ come from the germline V gene (reference sequence). The V end lost 5 bases, the J end lost 2 bases, and 9 bases lay between the germline ends. There are 13 residues in the CDR3. The CDR3, as DNA: TGTGCCAGCAGCCCCAGGCGAAACTATGGCTACACCTTC. Its protein is CASSPRRNYGYTF.